A single sample is the source of the 11 T cell receptor beta chains below, sequenced in a study of shared clonotypes between healthy human individuals. Assay: immunoSEQ multiplex PCR; the TCRdb copy retains only in-frame clones and omits some. The sample comprises 2 million to 2.5 million clones, 95% of which are singletons, and 0.1% to 0.15% rests with the top ten. What was sequenced was naive CD4+ T cells sorted from blood. The subset was: CD45RA+ positively selected. These receptors originate from a man aged 18 to 30 in good health.

This clone was picked up a small number of times. The chain joins TRBV19 to TRBJ2-7, with 10 nucleotides matching TRBD1. The CDR3 is 15 residues long. The germline V gene encodes CDR1 LNHDA and CDR2 SQIVND (reference sequence). The V and J ends lost 6 bases and 7 bases, in that order; junction bases with no gene match: 12. The CDR3: CASRNPGTGVGEQYF. The CDR3 DNA follows: TGTGCCAGTAGGAATCCCGGGACAGGGGTGGGTGAGCAGTACTTC.

V gene TRBV21-1 combines with J gene TRBJ2-7. TRBV21-1 is described as a pseudogene. This CDR3 has 15 amino acids. The CDR3 is CAGQTPDAEAYEQYF. The CDR3 nucleotides are TGTGCCGGTCAAACGCCGGACGCAGAAGCCTACGAGCAGTACTTC.

The rearrangement links TRBV6-5 to TRBJ2-7, with D perhaps assigned TRBD1 or TRBD2 (5 bases each). Germline loops: CDR1 MNHEY, CDR2 SVGAGI. V was cut by 10 bases and J by 0 bases, with 13 bases left in between. The CDR3 sequence is 13 residues long. In DNA, the CDR3 is TGTGCCACGGGACGGGCTCGCTCCTACGAGCAGTACTTC. Translating it yields CATGRARSYEQYF.

This rearrangement joins TRBV7-9 to TRBJ1-1; D possibly corresponds to TRBD1 (5 bases). Trimming removed 5 bases at V and 3 bases at J, with 16 bases between. Germline assignment: CDR1 SEHNR and CDR2 FQNEAQ (reference sequence). The CDR3 length is 15 residues. This CDR3 reads CASSHGTLVYTEAFF. The CDR3 coding sequence is TGTGCCAGCAGCCATGGGACGTTAGTTTACACTGAAGCTTTCTTT.

This chain joins TRBV18 and TRBJ2-6, with D possibly called TRBD1 or TRBD2 (5 bases each). Germline V gene data show CDR1 as KGHSH and CDR2 as LQKENI. The V end lost 3 bases, the J end lost 2 bases, and 14 bases lay between the germline ends. This CDR3 has 17 amino acids. CDR3 coding DNA: TGTGCCAGCTCACCGAACAAGGGGACGACTGGGGCCAACGTCCTGACTTTC. This sequence encodes CASSPNKGTTGANVLTF.

This rearrangement joins TRBV2 to TRBJ1-4; D remains unclear. The CDR3 contains 14 residues. V was pared by 1 base and J by 4 bases, with 7 bases between. Germline values: CDR1 SNHLY, CDR2 FYNNEI. For the CDR3, the DNA is TGTGCCAGCAGTGAAGGTCGGGATAATGAAAAACTGTTTTTT. Translating gives CASSEGRDNEKLFF.

CDR3 in DNA: TGTGCCAGCAGCGTAGAACCTCACTCCTACGAGCAGTACTTC. Translating it yields CASSVEPHSYEQYF. This rearrangement joins TRBV9 to TRBJ2-7; no firm D call. V gave up 0 bases and J gave up 0 bases, with 7 bases separating them. The CDR3 covers 14 residues. Germline V lookup: CDR1 SGDLS, CDR2 YYNGEE.

The gene calls are TRBV28 and TRBJ1-2; D gene unclear. The CDR3 covers 10 residues. V lost 8 bases and J lost 5, with 6 bases in between. Germline CDR1 is MDHEN and CDR2 is SYDVKM. CDR3 residues: CASGPYGYTF. Here the CDR3 DNA reads TGTGCCAGCGGACCATATGGCTACACCTTC.

The chain employs TRBV2 and TRBJ1-3; D is unclear. With 6 bases removed from V and 0 bases from J, the gap between germline ends came to 15 bases. This CDR3 has 16 residues. CDR1 is SNHLY and CDR2 is FYNNEI in the germline V gene. The CDR3 loop reads CASSGPNPSSGNTIYF. The CDR3 nucleotides are TGTGCCAGCAGCGGGCCTAATCCGAGCTCTGGAAACACCATATATTTT.

The chain couples TRBV5-1 to TRBJ2-5; perhaps TRBD1 as D (7 bases). Germline V CDR1 and CDR2: SGHRS, YFSETQ. The CDR3 has 15 amino acids. V was shortened by 3 bases and J by 6 bases, with 18 bases between the two germline ends. The CDR3 DNA sequence: TGCGCCAGCAGCTCCAGCGGGCAGGGGGTAAAGACCCAGTACTTC. As protein: CASSSSGQGVKTQYF.

This clone was seen a single time. In DNA form, the CDR3 reads TGCGCCAGCAGCTTGGAGGGGGCCATGAACACTGAAGCTTTCTTT. Translation gives CASSLEGAMNTEAFF. This rearrangement joins TRBV5-1 to TRBJ1-1; 7 bases are shared with TRBD1. With V trimmed by 0 bases and J by 0 bases, 2 bases remained unmatched. The CDR3 totals 15 residues. Germline V lookup: CDR1 SGHRS, CDR2 YFSETQ. Full variable domain (missing parts from reference TRBV5-1 and TRBJ1-1): KAGVTQTPRYLIKTRGQQVTLSCSPISGHRSVSWYQQTPGQGLQFLFEYFSETQRNKGNFPGRFSGRQFSNSRSEMNVSTLELGDSALYLCASSLEGAMNTEAFFGQGTRLTVV.